These 27 T cell receptor beta chains share one sample of origin, sequenced in a study of OX40 agonist ivuxolimab in advanced cancers. The method behind the library was the immunoSEQ multiplex PCR assay. What TCRdb holds here is the immuneACCESS table cut down to in-frame rearrangements. Part of the clones is not present; checked against another copy, under half of the missing clones reflect an unresolved V gene, and the others are unexplained. The sample table holds 55,000 to 70,000 clones, of which around four fifths were seen once. 3% to 4.5% of the sample is held by the ten biggest clonotypes. Sequencing used CD4+ or CD8+ T cells sorted from blood, obtained in a trial of the OX40 agonist ivuxolimab. The source of these receptors is an adult with an advanced solid tumor such as melanoma, head and neck, liver or kidney cancer.

This clone was seen just once. This chain joins TRBV5-5 and TRBJ2-7; D is unresolved. From germline, CDR1 is SGHKS and CDR2 YYEKEE (reference sequence). The CDR3 sequence is 15 residues long. With 0 bases removed from V and 4 bases from J, the gap between germline ends came to 14 bases. The CDR3 is CASSLAALPDYEQYF. CDR3 nucleotide sequence: TGTGCCAGCAGCTTGGCCGCCCTCCCCGATTACGAGCAGTACTTC.

This clone has just one count. The chain joins TRBV27 to TRBJ2-7; 10 bases are a match to TRBD2. Per germline, CDR1 MNHEY and CDR2 SMNVEV (reference sequence). The J segment lost 4 bases and the V segment lost 11 bases, leaving 11 bases of the junction unmatched. This CDR3 comprises 14 residues. The CDR3 sequence is CASNRASGSYEQYF. CDR3 DNA sequence: TGTGCCTCCAACCGGGCTAGCGGGAGTTACGAGCAGTACTTC.

The rearrangement uses TRBV2 and TRBJ2-7, with 8 bases aligning to TRBD1. V shed 6 bases, J shed 5 bases, and the junction held 6 bases outside the gene matches. Germline V gene data show CDR1 as SNHLY and CDR2 as FYNNEI. The CDR3 loop spans 13 amino acids. The DNA of the CDR3 is TGTGCCAGCAGGCAAGGACAGGGTAACGAGCAGTACTTC. Residues: CASRQGQGNEQYF.

The rearrangement uses TRBV11-2 and TRBJ2-7, with a tentative D call TRBD1 (5 bases). There are 14 residues in the CDR3. The ends were cut back, 5 bases at V and 2 bases at J, with 13 bases in the middle. The germline V gene has CDR1 SGHAT and CDR2 FQNNGV. In DNA form, the CDR3 reads TGTGCCAGCAGCGCGACCCCAGGGACCTACGAGCAGTACTTC. Amino acids: CASSATPGTYEQYF.

The rearrangement uses TRBV5-1 and TRBJ1-1, with D perhaps matching TRBD1 (5 bases). Germline V gene lookup returns CDR1 SGHRS and CDR2 YFSETQ. The CDR3 totals 15 residues. Trimming pared 0 bases from V and 6 bases from J, leaving 15 bases between. CDR3 coding DNA: TGCGCCAGCAGCTTGGAGGCAGCCCAGGGCGCTGAAGCTTTCTTT. Amino acid sequence: CASSLEAAQGAEAFF.

This rearrangement joins TRBV11-3 to TRBJ2-3; no clear D gene. Germline V gene lookup returns CDR1 SGHNT and CDR2 YENEEA. The germline V and J ends were trimmed by 0 bases and 2 bases, with 6 bases remaining between them. The CDR3 contains 14 residues. This CDR3 reads CASSLEAVTDTQYF. The CDR3 DNA follows: TGTGCCAGCAGCTTAGAAGCAGTCACAGATACGCAGTATTTT. Full variable domain (remainder filled in from reference TRBV11-3 and TRBJ2-3): EAGVVQSPRYKIIEKKQPVAFWCNPISGHNTLYWYLQNLGQGPELLIRYENEEAVDDSQLPKDRFSAERLKGVDSTLKIQPAELGDSAVYLCASSLEAVTDTQYFGPGTRLTVL.

V and J are TRBV5-1 and TRBJ2-1; 12 nucleotides align to TRBD2. The germline gives CDR1 SGHRS, CDR2 YFSETQ. CDR3 length equals 15 residues. V lost 2 bases to trimming and J lost 4 bases; unmatched junction nucleotides: 1. CDR3 loop: CASSLLAGGYNEQFF. CDR3 nucleotides: TGCGCCAGCAGCTTACTAGCGGGAGGATACAATGAGCAGTTCTTC.

V usage is TRBV2 and J usage is TRBJ1-1; no reliable D call. Germline loops: CDR1 SNHLY, CDR2 FYNNEI. Trimming stripped 3 bases from V and 2 bases from J, with 10 bases between. The CDR3 is made up of 14 amino acids. CDR3 sequence reads: CASSDNTLNTEAFF. CDR3 nucleotide sequence: TGTGCCAGCAGTGATAACACCCTAAACACTGAAGCTTTCTTT.

J is TRBJ2-7 and V is TRBV28, with TRBD1 matching over 9 bases. The CDR3 is 15 amino acids. The germline V gene encodes CDR1 MDHEN and CDR2 SYDVKM. J was trimmed by 2 bases and V by 7 bases; bases with no gene match: 9. DNA of the CDR3: TGTGCCAGCATTACCCCGGGACAGGGCGCCTACGAGCAGTACTTC. Translation gives CASITPGQGAYEQYF.

The chain couples TRBV7-9 to TRBJ1-1, with a weak D call TRBD1 (5 bases). CDR1 and CDR2 from the germline V gene are SEHNR and FQNEAQ (reference sequence). Deletions cut 6 bases from V and 2 bases from J, with 10 bases between. This CDR3 comprises 13 residues. The CDR3 region is CASSHTGNTEAFF. For the CDR3, the DNA is TGTGCCAGCAGTCATACAGGTAACACTGAAGCTTTCTTT.

This chain links TRBV6-6 with TRBJ1-5; D possibly corresponds to TRBD1 (5 bases). The V and J ends lost 4 bases and 2 bases respectively, with 6 bases between them. Germline V gives CDR1 MNHNY, CDR2 SVGAGI (reference sequence). CDR3 length equals 13 residues. CDR3 coding DNA: TGTGCCAGCAGTTTCAGGGGCAATCAGCCCCAGCATTTT. This sequence encodes CASSFRGNQPQHF.

The chain employs TRBV5-6 and TRBJ2-1; D remains unclear. V lost 1 base to trimming and J lost 4 bases, with 12 bases between them. The CDR3 is 15 residues long. Germline values: CDR1 SGHDT, CDR2 YYEEEE. Written as DNA, the CDR3 is TGTGCCAGCAGCTTGTTGAGTGACTTATACAATGAGCAGTTCTTC. Translating gives CASSLLSDLYNEQFF.

V gene TRBV5-8 combines with J gene TRBJ2-7; D may be TRBD1 (5 bases). The CDR3 is 14 amino acids. The germline V gene has CDR1 SGHTS and CDR2 YDEGEE. V was shortened by 6 bases and J by 0 bases, with 13 bases between the two germline ends. CDR3 nucleotide sequence: TGTGCCAGCATCAGGGATTCTCTCTCCTACGAGCAGTACTTC. Translated: CASIRDSLSYEQYF.

This clone showed up just once. V gene TRBV11-2 combines with J gene TRBJ2-7, with D possibly matching TRBD2 (7 bases). The germline V gene encodes CDR1 SGHAT and CDR2 FQNNGV. V shed 5 bases and J shed 1 base, with 27 bases lying between them. The CDR3 has 19 amino acids. The CDR3 loop reads CASSPGAGALVKESYEQYF. The CDR3 DNA follows: TGTGCCAGCAGCCCCGGCGCGGGGGCACTCGTTAAAGAATCCTACGAGCAGTACTTC.

The V and J genes are TRBV28 and TRBJ1-1; D not certain. The CDR3 length is 15 residues. Germline CDR1 MDHEN, CDR2 SYDVKM. Trimming left V 8 bases short and J 1 base short, with 17 bases between. The CDR3 loop is CASDSSQTENTEAFF. As DNA, the CDR3 is TGTGCCAGCGATTCCAGCCAGACTGAGAACACTGAAGCTTTCTTT.

The gene calls are TRBV4-1 and TRBJ1-3; no clear D. V dropped 4 bases and J dropped 4 bases, with 5 bases sitting between them. The CDR3 covers 12 residues. Germline CDR1 MGHRA, CDR2 YSYEKL. CDR3 nucleotides: TGCGCCAGCAGCCGGGCGGGAAACACCATATATTTT. This gives the protein CASSRAGNTIYF.

This chain joins TRBV7-2 and TRBJ2-7; TRBD2 agrees at 10 bases. J gave up 3 bases and V 4 bases, and 15 bases lay outside the gene matches. Germline lookup yields CDR1 SGHTA and CDR2 FQGNSA. CDR3 length: 18 amino acids. The CDR3 loop reads CASSSSSGSARGFYEQYF. CDR3 nucleotide sequence: TGTGCCAGCAGCTCCTCTAGCGGGAGCGCGCGGGGATTCTACGAGCAGTACTTC.

V is TRBV5-5 and J is TRBJ2-5; TRBD1 agrees at 7 bases. Trimming took 5 bases from V and 0 from J; bases not matched to a gene: 7. The germline V gene has CDR1 SGHKS and CDR2 YYEKEE (reference sequence). The CDR3 length is 15 residues. CDR3 in amino acids: CASRPGTAYQETQYF. CDR3 in DNA: TGTGCCAGCAGACCCGGGACAGCGTACCAAGAGACCCAGTACTTC.

This chain joins TRBV6-1 and TRBJ2-1; possibly TRBD1 or TRBD2 for D (5 bases each). V lost 8 bases to trimming and J lost 0 bases, with 8 bases between them. From germline, CDR1 is MNHNS and CDR2 SASEGT. The CDR3 is 13 amino acids. The CDR3 bases are TGTGCCAGCGGGGGAAACTCCTACAATGAGCAGTTCTTC. This gives the protein CASGGNSYNEQFF.

This clone was detected only once. The V and J genes are TRBV5-5 and TRBJ1-1; D is unresolved. V was pared by 0 bases and J by 10 bases, with 13 bases between. Germline CDR1 and CDR2: SGHKS and YYEKEE (reference sequence). This CDR3 comprises 13 residues. The CDR3 DNA follows: TGTGCCAGCAGCTTGGGTTCGCGGGTGGTAGCTTTCTTT. Its translation: CASSLGSRVVAFF.

The genes are TRBV6-5 and TRBJ2-5; D not certain. V was clipped by 3 bases and J by 5 bases, with 4 bases between them. This CDR3 spans 11 amino acids. Germline loops: CDR1 MNHEY, CDR2 SVGAGI. The CDR3 coding sequence is TGTGCCAGCAGTTATTTGGAGACCCAGTACTTC. Translated: CASSYLETQYF.

The chain joins TRBV2 to TRBJ2-2; the D gene is possibly TRBD1 (7 bases). V was trimmed by 2 bases and J by 4 bases, leaving 14 bases between them. The CDR3 length is 16 residues. Germline CDR1 is SNHLY and CDR2 is FYNNEI. The CDR3 is CASSEQRQGGTGELFF. The CDR3 nucleotides read TGTGCCAGCAGTGAACAAAGACAGGGAGGCACCGGGGAGCTGTTTTTT.

The CDR3 protein is CASSSSSGTGETQYF. CDR3 bases: TGTGCCAGCAGCTCCTCTTCCGGGACTGGCGAGACCCAGTACTTC. J is TRBJ2-5 and V is TRBV5-4; D is possibly TRBD2 (6 bases). CDR1 and CDR2 from the germline V gene are SGHNT and YYREEE (reference sequence). The CDR3 consists of 15 residues. The V and J ends lost 3 bases and 5 bases respectively, with 17 bases between them.

In this sample, this clone turned up a few times. The chain couples TRBV28 to TRBJ1-3, with D unresolved. The CDR3 is made up of 14 amino acids. The V gene lost 6 bases and the J gene lost 2 bases, with 11 bases spanning the gap. Germline-derived CDR1 and CDR2 are MDHEN and SYDVKM. This CDR3 is CASSPDVAGNTIYF. CDR3 DNA: TGTGCCAGCAGCCCTGACGTAGCTGGAAACACCATATATTTT.

This chain connects TRBV5-1 to TRBJ2-2; D unclear. Germline V gene lookup returns CDR1 SGHRS and CDR2 YFSETQ. Trimming removed 4 bases at V and 2 bases at J, with 9 bases between. CDR3 length equals 14 residues. The CDR3 sequence: CASSPGPNTGELFF. CDR3 nucleotide sequence: TGCGCCAGCAGCCCCGGACCAAACACCGGGGAGCTGTTTTTT.

The chain combines TRBV5-1 with TRBJ2-1; 10 nucleotides line up with TRBD2. V trimming: 1 base; J trimming: 0 bases; junction bases outside the gene matches: 4. CDR3 length: 17 amino acids. Germline assignment: CDR1 SGHRS and CDR2 YFSETQ. In DNA, the CDR3 is TGCGCCAGCAGCTTGTTGGCTAGCGGGAGCTCCTACAATGAGCAGTTCTTC. It codes for CASSLLASGSSYNEQFF. Variable domain in full (rest from reference TRBV5-1 and TRBJ2-1): KAGVTQTPRYLIKTRGQQVTLSCSPISGHRSVSWYQQTPGQGLQFLFEYFSETQRNKGNFPGRFSGRQFSNSRSEMNVSTLELGDSALYLCASSLLASGSSYNEQFFGPGTRLTVL.

The chain employs TRBV19 and TRBJ2-7; 7 positions agree with TRBD2. The V segment lost 9 bases and the J segment 4 bases; nucleotides outside the gene matches: 12. The CDR3 runs 14 residues. The germline gives CDR1 LNHDA, CDR2 SQIVND (reference sequence). DNA for the CDR3: TGTGCCAGCGCCTCCGGGACTATCCAATACGAGCAGTACTTC. Translation gives CASASGTIQYEQYF.